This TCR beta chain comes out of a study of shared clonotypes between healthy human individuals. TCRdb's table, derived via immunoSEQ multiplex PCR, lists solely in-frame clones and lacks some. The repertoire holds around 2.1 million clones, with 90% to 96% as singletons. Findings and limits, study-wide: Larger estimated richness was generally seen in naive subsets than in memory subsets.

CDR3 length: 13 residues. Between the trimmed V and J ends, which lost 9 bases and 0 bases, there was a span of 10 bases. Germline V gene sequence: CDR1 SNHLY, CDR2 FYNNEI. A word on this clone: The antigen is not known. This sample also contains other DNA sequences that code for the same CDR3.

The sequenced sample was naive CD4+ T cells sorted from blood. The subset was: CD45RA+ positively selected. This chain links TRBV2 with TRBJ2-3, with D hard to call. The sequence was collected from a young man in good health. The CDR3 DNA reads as TGTGCCAGTAAGGCGGCTAGCACAGATACGCAGTATTTT. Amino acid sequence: CASKAASTDTQYF.